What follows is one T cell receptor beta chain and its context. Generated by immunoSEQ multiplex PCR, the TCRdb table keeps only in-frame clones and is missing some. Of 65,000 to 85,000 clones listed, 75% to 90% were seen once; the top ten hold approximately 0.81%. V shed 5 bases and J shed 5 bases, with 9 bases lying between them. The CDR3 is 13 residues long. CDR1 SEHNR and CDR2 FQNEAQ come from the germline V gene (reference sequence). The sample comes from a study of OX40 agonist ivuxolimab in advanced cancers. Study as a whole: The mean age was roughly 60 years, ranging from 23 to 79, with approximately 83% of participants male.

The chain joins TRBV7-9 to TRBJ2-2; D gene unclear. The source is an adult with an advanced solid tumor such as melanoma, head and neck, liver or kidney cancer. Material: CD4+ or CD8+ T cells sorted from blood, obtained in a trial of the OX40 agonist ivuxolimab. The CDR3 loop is CASSRTETGELFF. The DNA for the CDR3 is TGTGCCAGCAGCCGGACGGAGACCGGGGAGCTGTTTTTT.